This T cell receptor beta chain was captured in a study of regulatory T cells in long-lasting Graves disease. Regarding time point: newly diagnosed GD, antithyroid drugs for less than 3 months. After RNA was extracted from PBMCs, the TCR library was made from it. CDR1 DFQATT and CDR2 SNEGSKA come from the germline V gene (reference sequence). The CDR3 has 14 residues. Germline trimming cut 6 bases from V and 2 bases from J; bases unmatched to any gene: 5. Library construction for TCR beta used iRepertoire HTBI primers and Arm-PCR of CDR3 regions. MiXCR, run by TCRdb on the multiplex PCR reads, gives a single entry per CDR3 protein. The top ten clones hold 25% to 30% of a sample with roughly 320,000 distinct CDR3 sequences, over 15% of them seen once. These data are also associated with another study on T cells in Graves' hyperthyroidism and ophthalmopathy.

Source: peripheral blood mononuclear cells (PBMCs), taken at new diagnosis, from a patient treated with antithyroid drugs. The chain is built from TRBV20-1 and TRBJ2-2, with 8 bases that match TRBD2. This receptor was taken from a man aged 40-50 years with Graves disease. The CDR3 loop reads CSATGTRNTGELFF. The CDR3 DNA is TGCAGTGCCACCGGGACTAGAAACACCGGGGAGCTGTTTTTT.